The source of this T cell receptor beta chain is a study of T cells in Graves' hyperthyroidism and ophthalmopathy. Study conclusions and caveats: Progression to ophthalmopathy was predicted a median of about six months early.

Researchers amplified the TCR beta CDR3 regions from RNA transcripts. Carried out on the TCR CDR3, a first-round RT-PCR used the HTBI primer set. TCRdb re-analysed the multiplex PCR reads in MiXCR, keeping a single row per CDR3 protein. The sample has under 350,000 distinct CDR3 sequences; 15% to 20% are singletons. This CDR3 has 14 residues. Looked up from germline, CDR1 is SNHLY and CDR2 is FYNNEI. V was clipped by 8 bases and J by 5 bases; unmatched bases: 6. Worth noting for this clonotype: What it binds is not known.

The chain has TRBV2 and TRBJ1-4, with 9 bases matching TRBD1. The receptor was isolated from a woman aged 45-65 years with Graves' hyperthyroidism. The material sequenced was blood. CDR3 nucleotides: TGTGCCAGCCAGGGGACAGGGCTCAATGAAAAACTGTTTTTT. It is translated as CASQGTGLNEKLFF.